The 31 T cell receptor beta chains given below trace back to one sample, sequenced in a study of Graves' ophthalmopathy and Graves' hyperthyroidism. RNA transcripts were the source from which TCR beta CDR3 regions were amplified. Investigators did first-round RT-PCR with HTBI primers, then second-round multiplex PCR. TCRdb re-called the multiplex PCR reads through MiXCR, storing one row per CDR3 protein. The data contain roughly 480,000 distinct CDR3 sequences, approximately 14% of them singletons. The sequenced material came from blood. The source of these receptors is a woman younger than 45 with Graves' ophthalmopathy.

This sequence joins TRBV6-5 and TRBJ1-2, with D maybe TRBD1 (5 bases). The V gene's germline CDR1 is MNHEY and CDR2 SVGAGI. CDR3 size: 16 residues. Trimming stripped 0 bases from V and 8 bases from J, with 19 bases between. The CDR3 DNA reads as TGTGCCAGCAGTTACTCGCTTGTCGCTGCAGGGCACGGCTACACCTTC. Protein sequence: CASSYSLVAAGHGYTF.

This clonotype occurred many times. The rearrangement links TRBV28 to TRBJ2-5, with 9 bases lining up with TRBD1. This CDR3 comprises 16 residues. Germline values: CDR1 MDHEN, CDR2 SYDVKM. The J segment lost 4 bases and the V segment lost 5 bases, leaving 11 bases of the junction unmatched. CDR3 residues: CASSTYRGRRGETQYF. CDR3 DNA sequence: TGTGCCAGCAGTACCTACAGGGGGCGGAGGGGAGAGACCCAGTACTTC.

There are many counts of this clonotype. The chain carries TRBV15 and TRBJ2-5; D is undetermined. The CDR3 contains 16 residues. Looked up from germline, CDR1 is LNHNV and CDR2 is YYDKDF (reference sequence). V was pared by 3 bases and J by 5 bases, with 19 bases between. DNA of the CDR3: TGTGCCACCAGCAGGGGTTTCGTGGGAAGTGTGGAGACCCAGTACTTC. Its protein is CATSRGFVGSVETQYF.

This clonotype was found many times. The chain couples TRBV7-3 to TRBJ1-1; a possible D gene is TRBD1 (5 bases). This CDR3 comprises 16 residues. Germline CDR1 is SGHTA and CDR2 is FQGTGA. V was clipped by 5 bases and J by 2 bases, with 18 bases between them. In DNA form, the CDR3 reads TGTGCCAGCAGCCCAAAGTCCGGCAGGGTTAACACTGAAGCTTTCTTT. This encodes CASSPKSGRVNTEAFF. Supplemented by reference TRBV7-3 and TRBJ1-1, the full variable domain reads GAGVSQTPSNKVTEKGKYVELRCDPISGHTALYWYRQSLGQGPEFLIYFQGTGAADDSGLPNDRFFAVRPEGSVSTLKIQRTERGDSAVYLCASSPKSGRVNTEAFFGQGTRLTVV.

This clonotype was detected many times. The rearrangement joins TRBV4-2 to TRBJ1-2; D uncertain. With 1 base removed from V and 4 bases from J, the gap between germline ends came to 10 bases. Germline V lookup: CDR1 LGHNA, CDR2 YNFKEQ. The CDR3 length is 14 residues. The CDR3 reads CASSQVGPAYGYTF. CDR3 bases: TGTGCCAGCAGCCAAGTGGGTCCAGCCTATGGCTACACCTTC.

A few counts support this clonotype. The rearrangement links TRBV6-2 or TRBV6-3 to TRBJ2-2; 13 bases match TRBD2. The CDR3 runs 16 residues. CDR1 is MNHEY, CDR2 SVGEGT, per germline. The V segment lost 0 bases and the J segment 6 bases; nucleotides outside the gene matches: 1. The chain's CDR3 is CASSYSGLAGPGELFF. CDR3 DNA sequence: TGTGCCAGCAGTTACTCGGGACTAGCGGGACCCGGGGAGCTGTTTTTT.

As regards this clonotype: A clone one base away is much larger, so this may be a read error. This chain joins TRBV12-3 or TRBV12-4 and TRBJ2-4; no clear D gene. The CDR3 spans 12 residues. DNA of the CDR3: TGTGCCAGCAGTCTCGGCCCAGACATTAAGTACTTC. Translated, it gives CASSLGPDIKYF.

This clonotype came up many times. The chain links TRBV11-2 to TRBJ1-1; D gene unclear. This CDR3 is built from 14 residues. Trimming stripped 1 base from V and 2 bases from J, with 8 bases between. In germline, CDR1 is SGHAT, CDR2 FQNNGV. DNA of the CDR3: TGTGCCAGCAGCTTAGTCGGGGAAAACACTGAAGCTTTCTTT. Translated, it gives CASSLVGENTEAFF.

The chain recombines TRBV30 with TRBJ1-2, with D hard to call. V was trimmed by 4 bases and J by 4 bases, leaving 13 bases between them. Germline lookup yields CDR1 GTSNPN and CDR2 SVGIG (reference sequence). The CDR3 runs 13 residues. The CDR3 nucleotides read TGTGCCTGGAATGTACTAAATCCCTATGGCTACACCTTC. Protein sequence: CAWNVLNPYGYTF.

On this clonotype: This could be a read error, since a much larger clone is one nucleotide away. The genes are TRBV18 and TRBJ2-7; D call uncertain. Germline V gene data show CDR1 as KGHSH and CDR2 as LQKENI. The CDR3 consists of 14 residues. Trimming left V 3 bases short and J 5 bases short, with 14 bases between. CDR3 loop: CASSPATSRNEQYF. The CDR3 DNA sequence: TGTGCCAGCTCACCGGCGACCTCAAGGAACGAGCAGTACTTC.

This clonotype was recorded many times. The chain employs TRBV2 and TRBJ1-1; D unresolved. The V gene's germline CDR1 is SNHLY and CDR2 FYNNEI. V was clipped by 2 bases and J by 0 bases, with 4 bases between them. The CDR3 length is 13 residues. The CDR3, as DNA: TGTGCCAGCAGTGAACGGCTGAACACTGAAGCTTTCTTT. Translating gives CASSERLNTEAFF.

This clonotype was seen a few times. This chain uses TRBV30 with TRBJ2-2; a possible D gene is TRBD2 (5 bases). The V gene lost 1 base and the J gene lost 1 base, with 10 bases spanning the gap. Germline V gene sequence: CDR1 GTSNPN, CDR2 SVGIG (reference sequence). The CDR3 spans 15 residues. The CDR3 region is CAWSEIARNTGELFF. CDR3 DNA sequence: TGTGCCTGGAGTGAGATAGCGAGGAACACCGGGGAGCTGTTTTTT.

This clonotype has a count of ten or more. The CDR3: CASHGGAQETQYF. The CDR3 nucleotides read TGTGCCAGCCATGGCGGGGCCCAAGAGACCCAGTACTTC. The chain is built from TRBV25-1 and TRBJ2-5, with TRBD2 as a possible D gene (6 bases). The CDR3 has 13 residues. The V gene lost 8 bases and the J gene lost 1 base, with 11 bases spanning the gap. Germline V gene sequence: CDR1 MGHDK, CDR2 SYGVNS.

The CDR3 sequence: CASGLVLGQRRRAFF. DNA of the CDR3: TGTGCTAGTGGTTTGGTACTAGGACAACGAAGGAGGGCTTTCTTT. This sequence joins TRBV12-5 and TRBJ1-1, with D possibly TRBD1 on 5 matching bases. V lost 0 bases to trimming and J lost 11 bases, with 19 bases between them. The CDR3 sequence is 15 residues long. Germline loops: CDR1 LGHNT, CDR2 FRNRAP.

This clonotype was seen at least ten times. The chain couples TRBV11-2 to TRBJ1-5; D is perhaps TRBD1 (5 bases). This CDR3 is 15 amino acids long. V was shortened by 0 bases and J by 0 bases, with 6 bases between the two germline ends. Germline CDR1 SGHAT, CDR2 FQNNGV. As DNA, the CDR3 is TGTGCCAGCAGCTTAGAGGGACCTAGCAATCAGCCCCAGCATTTT. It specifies CASSLEGPSNQPQHF. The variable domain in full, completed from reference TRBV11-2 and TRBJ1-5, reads EAGVAQSPRYKIIEKRQSVAFWCNPISGHATLYWYQQILGQGPKLLIQFQNNGVVDDSQLPKDRFSAERLKGVDSTLKIQPAKLEDSAVYLCASSLEGPSNQPQHFGDGTRLSIL.

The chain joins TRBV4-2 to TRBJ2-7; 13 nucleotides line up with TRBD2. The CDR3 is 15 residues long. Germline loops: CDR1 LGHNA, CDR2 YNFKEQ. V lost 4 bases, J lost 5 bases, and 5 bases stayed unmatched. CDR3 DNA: TGTGCCAGCAGCCGACGGACTAGCGGGGGCCACGAGCAGTACTTC. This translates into CASSRRTSGGHEQYF.

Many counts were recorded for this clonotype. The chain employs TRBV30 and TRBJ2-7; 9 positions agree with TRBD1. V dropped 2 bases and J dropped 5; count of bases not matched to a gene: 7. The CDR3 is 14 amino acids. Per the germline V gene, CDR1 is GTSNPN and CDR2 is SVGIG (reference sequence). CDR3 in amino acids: CAWSNGQGTHEQYF. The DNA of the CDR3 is TGTGCCTGGAGTAACGGACAGGGGACCCACGAGCAGTACTTC.

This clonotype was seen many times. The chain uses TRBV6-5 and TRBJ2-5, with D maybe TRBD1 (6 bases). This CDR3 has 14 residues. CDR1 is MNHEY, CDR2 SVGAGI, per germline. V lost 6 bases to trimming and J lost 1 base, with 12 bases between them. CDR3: CASRGTRLQETQYF. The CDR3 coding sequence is TGTGCCAGCAGGGGGACACGGCTCCAAGAGACCCAGTACTTC.

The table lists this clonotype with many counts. CDR3 in DNA: TGTGCCAGCAGCTCCGAGCCTATATCCGGTAATCAGCCCCAGCATTTT. Protein sequence: CASSSEPISGNQPQHF. This chain links TRBV7-8 with TRBJ1-5; D is unclear. Germline V gives CDR1 SGHVS, CDR2 FQNEAQ. Trimming pared 4 bases from V and 4 bases from J, leaving 17 bases between. This CDR3 region has 16 residues.

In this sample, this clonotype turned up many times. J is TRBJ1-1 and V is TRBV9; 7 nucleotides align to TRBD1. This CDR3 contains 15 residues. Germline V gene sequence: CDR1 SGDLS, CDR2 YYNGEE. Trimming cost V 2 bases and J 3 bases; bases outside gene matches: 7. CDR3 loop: CASSVVGRGYTEAFF. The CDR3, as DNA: TGTGCCAGCAGCGTGGTCGGCAGGGGGTACACTGAAGCTTTCTTT.

CDR3 DNA: TGTGCCAGCAGGGGACAGAGCTCCTACGAGCAGTACTTC. Protein product: CASRGQSSYEQYF. The genes are TRBV6-1 and TRBJ2-7, with 7 bases that match TRBD1. V shed 6 bases, J shed 0 bases, and the junction held 2 bases outside the gene matches. The CDR3 extends over 13 amino acids. Germline V CDR1 and CDR2: MNHNS, SASEGT.

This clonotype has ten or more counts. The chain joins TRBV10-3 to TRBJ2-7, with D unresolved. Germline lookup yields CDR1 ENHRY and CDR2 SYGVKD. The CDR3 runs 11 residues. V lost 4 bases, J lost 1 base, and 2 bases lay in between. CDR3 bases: TGTGCCATCAGTGGATCCTACGAGCAGTACTTC. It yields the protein CAISGSYEQYF.

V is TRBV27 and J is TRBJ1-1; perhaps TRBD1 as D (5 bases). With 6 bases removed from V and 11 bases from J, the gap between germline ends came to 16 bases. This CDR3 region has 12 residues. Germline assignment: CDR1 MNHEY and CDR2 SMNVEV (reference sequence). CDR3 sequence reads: CASRGDRPVAFF. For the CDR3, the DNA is TGTGCCAGCAGGGGAGACAGACCCGTGGCTTTCTTT.

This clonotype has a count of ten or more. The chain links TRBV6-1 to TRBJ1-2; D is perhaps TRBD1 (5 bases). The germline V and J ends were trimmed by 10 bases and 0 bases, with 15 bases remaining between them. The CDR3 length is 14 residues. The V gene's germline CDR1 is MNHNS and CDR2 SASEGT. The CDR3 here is CATVLDTSNYGYTF. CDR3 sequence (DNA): TGTGCCACCGTTTTGGACACATCTAACTATGGCTACACCTTC.

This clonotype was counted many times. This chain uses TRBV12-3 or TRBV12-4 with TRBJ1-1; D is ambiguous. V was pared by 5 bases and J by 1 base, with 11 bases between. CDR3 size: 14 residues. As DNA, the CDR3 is TGTGCCAGCAGTCTCTCCCTAGAGAACACTGAAGCTTTCTTT. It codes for CASSLSLENTEAFF.

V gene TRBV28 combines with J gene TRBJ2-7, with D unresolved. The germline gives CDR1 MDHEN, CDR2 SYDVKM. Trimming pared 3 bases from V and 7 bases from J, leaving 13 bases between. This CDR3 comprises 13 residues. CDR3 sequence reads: CASSFIDRMEQYF. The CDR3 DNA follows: TGTGCCAGCAGTTTTATCGATAGGATGGAGCAGTACTTC.

The CDR3: CASKDRGLNTEAFF. The CDR3, as DNA: TGTGCCAGCAAGGACAGAGGGTTGAACACTGAAGCTTTCTTT. J is TRBJ1-1 and V is TRBV28; a possible D gene is TRBD1 (6 bases). CDR1 is MDHEN, CDR2 SYDVKM, per germline. The CDR3 runs to 14 residues. V dropped 7 bases and J dropped 0 bases, with 12 bases sitting between them.

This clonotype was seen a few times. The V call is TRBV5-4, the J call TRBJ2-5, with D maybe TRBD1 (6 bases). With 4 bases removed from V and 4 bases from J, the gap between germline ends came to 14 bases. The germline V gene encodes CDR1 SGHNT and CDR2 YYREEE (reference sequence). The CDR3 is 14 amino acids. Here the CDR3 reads CASSIQGLPETQYF. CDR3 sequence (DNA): TGTGCCAGCAGCATACAGGGCCTCCCAGAGACCCAGTACTTC.

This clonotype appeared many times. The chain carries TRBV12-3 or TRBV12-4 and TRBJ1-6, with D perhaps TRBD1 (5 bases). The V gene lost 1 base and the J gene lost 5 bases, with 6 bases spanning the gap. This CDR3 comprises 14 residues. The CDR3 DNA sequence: TGTGCCAGCAGTTTAGGGACAAATAATTCACCCCTCCACTTT. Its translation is CASSLGTNNSPLHF.

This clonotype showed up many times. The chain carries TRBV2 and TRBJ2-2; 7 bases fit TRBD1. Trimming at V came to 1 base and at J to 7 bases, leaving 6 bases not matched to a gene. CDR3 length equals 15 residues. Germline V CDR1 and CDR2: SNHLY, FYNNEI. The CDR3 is CASSEGDRTGGELFF. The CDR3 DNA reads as TGTGCCAGCAGTGAAGGGGACAGAACGGGCGGGGAGCTGTTTTTT.

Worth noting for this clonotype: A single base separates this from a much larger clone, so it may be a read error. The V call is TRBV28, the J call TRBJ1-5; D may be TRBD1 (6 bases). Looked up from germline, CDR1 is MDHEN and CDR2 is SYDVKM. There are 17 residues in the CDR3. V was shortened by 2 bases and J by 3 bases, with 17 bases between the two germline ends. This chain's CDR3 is CASSLRGHSRVNQPQHF. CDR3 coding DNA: TGTGCCAGCAGTTTACGGGGACACTCGAGGGTCAATCAGCCCCAGCATTTT.